The 7 T cell receptor beta chains listed next were all sequenced from one sample in a study of T-cell reconstitution after alpha-beta-depleted transplantation in children. Unique molecular identifiers were built into the TCRbeta library. TCRdb processed the PCR reads anew with MiXCR; each CDR3 protein has one entry. Of about a million distinct CDR3 sequences in the sample, roughly 29% were seen once. The sequencing used PBMCs, mostly from graft donor cells, collected 360 days after TCRalphabeta/CD19-depleted stem cell transplant. The receptors here all came from a boy in the first two years of life who had a stem cell transplant for SCID, so the T cells may come from the graft donor.

This clonotype has more than one count but fewer than ten. The gene calls are TRBV10-3 and TRBJ2-5; the match to TRBD1 covers 7 bases. The germline V gene encodes CDR1 ENHRY and CDR2 SYGVKD. CDR3 length: 16 amino acids. V lost 7 bases and J lost 5; bases outside the gene matches: 16. The CDR3 DNA reads TGTGCCATCACCCCTGACAGGGCGAAGTGGTGGGAGACCCAGTACTTC. Translation: CAITPDRAKWWETQYF.

The gene calls are TRBV20-1 and TRBJ1-2; 8 nucleotides align to TRBD1. This CDR3 is 15 amino acids long. With 3 bases clipped from V and 8 bases from J, the junction kept 14 bases outside the gene matches. CDR1 DFQATT and CDR2 SNEGSKA come from the germline V gene (reference sequence). CDR3 bases: TGCAGTGCTAGGGGTGGGGCAGGGGGCGCCCAGGGCTACACCTTC. This sequence encodes CSARGGAGGAQGYTF.

The gene calls are TRBV28 and TRBJ2-1, with 9 bases aligning to TRBD1. V lost 3 bases, J lost 7 bases, and 19 bases stayed unmatched. Germline V lookup: CDR1 MDHEN, CDR2 SYDVKM. The CDR3 consists of 19 residues. The CDR3 loop is CASSFIVLRGQGNRNEQFF. CDR3 bases: TGTGCCAGCAGTTTTATTGTGTTAAGGGGACAGGGTAATAGAAATGAGCAGTTCTTC.

V usage is TRBV4-2 and J usage is TRBJ2-5, with TRBD1 as a possible D gene (6 bases). Germline V lookup: CDR1 LGHNA, CDR2 YNFKEQ. V was trimmed by 0 bases and J by 4 bases, leaving 9 bases between them. The CDR3 consists of 14 residues. The CDR3 protein is CASSQDQGGETQYF. The CDR3 DNA follows: TGTGCCAGCAGCCAAGACCAAGGGGGAGAGACCCAGTACTTC.

V usage is TRBV20-1 and J usage is TRBJ2-1; D might be TRBD2 (7 bases). The length of the CDR3 is 11 residues. V was pared by 3 bases and J by 13 bases, with 13 bases between. Germline V gene lookup returns CDR1 DFQATT and CDR2 SNEGSKA (reference sequence). As DNA, the CDR3 is TGCAGTGCTAGGTCGGGGGGCAGTCAGTTCTTC. Its translation: CSARSGGSQFF.

This clonotype was picked up one time. The V call is TRBV7-9, the J call TRBJ1-5; 10 bases are shared with TRBD1. This CDR3 comprises 16 residues. The junction had 4 bases not matched to a gene; V was cut back by 3 bases and J by 2 bases. From germline, CDR1 is SEHNR and CDR2 FQNEAQ (reference sequence). The CDR3: CASSLGTGARNQPQHF. The CDR3 DNA follows: TGTGCCAGCAGCTTGGGGACAGGGGCCCGCAATCAGCCCCAGCATTTT.

This sequence joins TRBV30 and TRBJ2-7, with 8 bases matching TRBD2. V lost 1 base and J lost 7; bases outside the gene matches: 6. Germline loops: CDR1 GTSNPN, CDR2 SVGIG (reference sequence). The CDR3 totals 13 residues. The CDR3 region is CAWSARLAREQYF. Here the CDR3 DNA reads TGTGCCTGGAGTGCCCGACTAGCGAGGGAGCAGTACTTC.